The 3 T cell receptor beta chains reported below all come from one sample, sequenced in a study of beta chain features in type 1 diabetes. Expressed TCRB transcripts got sequenced, as all isolated RNA was reverse transcribed. Libraries were prepared by immunoSEQ multiplex PCR; TCRdb keeps only in-frame clonotypes and omits some of them. The table includes roughly 180,000 clones, about 12% detected once. Material: central memory CD4+ T cells from blood. The source of these receptors is a woman aged 18-29 years in good health.

This chain uses TRBV6-5 with TRBJ2-7, with D hard to call. V lost 5 bases and J 0 bases, leaving 5 bases between the germline ends. CDR1 and CDR2 (germline): MNHEY, SVGAGI. The CDR3 is 12 amino acids. Here the CDR3 reads CASSPSSYEQYF. The CDR3 nucleotides read TGTGCCAGCAGTCCGAGCTCCTACGAGCAGTACTTC.

In its sample, this clone was seen many times. The rearrangement links TRBV6-1 to TRBJ1-5; D uncertain. V lost 0 bases and J lost 2, with 8 bases in between. Germline V lookup: CDR1 MNHNS, CDR2 SASEGT. CDR3 length: 15 residues. The CDR3 sequence is CASSEAVQGNQPQHF. In nucleotides, the CDR3 is TGTGCCAGCAGTGAAGCAGTTCAGGGCAATCAGCCCCAGCATTTT.

The CDR3 is CASTLAGGLDTQYF. The CDR3 DNA reads as TGTGCCAGCACCCTAGCGGGGGGATTAGATACGCAGTATTTT. The rearrangement links TRBV28 to TRBJ2-3, with TRBD2 identical over 11 bases. Trimming at V came to 7 bases and at J to 5 bases, leaving 5 bases not matched to a gene. The germline gives CDR1 MDHEN, CDR2 SYDVKM. CDR3 length: 14 amino acids.